The TCR beta chain described here comes from a study of T cell responses to AZD1222 COVID-19 vaccine. Study-level findings and limits: Sampling that yielded the repertoires occurred only after the peak T cell response. It should be noted that donors were predominantly white British and more often female, and clonal diversity was possibly underestimated. At study baseline, merely several AZD1222 recipients were seropositive.

The method was immunoSEQ multiplex PCR; TCRdb's version includes in-frame clones alone and lacks a portion of them. The table has 100,000 to 150,000 clones, roughly 90% seen once. Trimming shortened V by 4 bases and J by 8 bases, and 13 bases separated the two germline ends. This CDR3 contains 13 residues. CDR1 is SGHNT, CDR2 YYREEE, per germline (reference sequence). A word on this clone: Its target is not known.

The sample consisted of peripheral blood, taken 28 days after the second AZD1222 dose. The sequence derives from an adult who received the AZD1222 COVID-19 vaccine. V usage is TRBV5-4 and J usage is TRBJ2-1; D may correspond to TRBD1 or TRBD2 (5 bases each). CDR3 protein: CASSGDRADEQFF. The CDR3 DNA is TGTGCCAGCAGCGGGGACCGTGCGGATGAGCAGTTCTTC. Filled out from reference TRBV5-4 and TRBJ2-1, the complete variable domain reads ETGVTQSPTHLIKTRGQQVTLRCSSQSGHNTVSWYQQALGQGPQFIFQYYREEENGRGNFPPRFSGLQFPNYSSELNVNALELDDSALYLCASSGDRADEQFFGPGTRLTVL.